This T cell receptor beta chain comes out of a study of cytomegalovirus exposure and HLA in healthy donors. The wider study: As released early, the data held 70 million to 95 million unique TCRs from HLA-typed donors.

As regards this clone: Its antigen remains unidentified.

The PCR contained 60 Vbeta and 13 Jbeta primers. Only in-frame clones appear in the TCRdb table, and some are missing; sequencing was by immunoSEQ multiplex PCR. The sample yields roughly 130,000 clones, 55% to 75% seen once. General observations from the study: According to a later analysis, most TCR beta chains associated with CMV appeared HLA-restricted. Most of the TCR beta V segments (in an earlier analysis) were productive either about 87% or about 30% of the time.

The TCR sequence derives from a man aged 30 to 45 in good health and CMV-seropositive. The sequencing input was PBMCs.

The CDR3 is CASSSRAEAYNEQFF. CDR3 nucleotides: TGTGCCAGCAGCTCCCGAGCGGAGGCCTACAATGAGCAGTTCTTC. The chain carries TRBV7-9 and TRBJ2-1; D perhaps matches TRBD2 (5 bases). The CDR3 is 15 residues long. Trimming took off 4 bases at V and 2 bases at J, with 12 bases between the two ends. Germline CDR1 and CDR2: SEHNR and FQNEAQ (reference sequence).